Listed below are T cell receptor beta chains from one sample, sequenced in a study of radiation and T cells in renal cell carcinoma. Assay used: immunoSEQ multiplex PCR; TCRdb lists only in-frame clones, some missing. The sample includes fewer than 200,000 clones, about 87% seen only once; the top ten take about 10%. The specimen was blood, collected from a patient whose treatment included radiotherapy and nephrectomy. The origin of the receptors is a woman in her forties or fifties with renal cell carcinoma. Both conserved end residues are part of each CDR3. A D gene is named only where the DNA matches it firmly. Clone size appears in some rows only: once, few, many, or a class for an expanded clone.

j_call: TRBJ2-5; clone_size: NA; d_call: TRBD2; v_call: TRBV4-2; cdr3_aa: CASSQGTSGGQETQYF; cdr3_nt: TGTGCCAGCAGCCAGGGGACTAGCGGGGGCCAAGAGACCCAGTACTTC
j_call: TRBJ2-7; clone_size: NA; d_call: NA; v_call: TRBV5-1; cdr3_aa: CASSFQDGYEQYF; cdr3_nt: TGCGCCAGCAGCTTCCAGGATGGCTACGAGCAGTACTTC
j_call: TRBJ1-4; clone_size: once; d_call: NA; v_call: TRBV5-1; cdr3_aa: CASSPRGLGSEKLFF; cdr3_nt: TGCGCCAGCAGTCCTAGAGGCCTAGGGAGTGAAAAACTGTTTTTT
j_call: TRBJ2-2; clone_size: NA; d_call: NA; v_call: TRBV4-3; cdr3_aa: CASSRDSNTGELFF; cdr3_nt: TGCGCCAGCAGCCGGGACTCTAACACCGGGGAGCTGTTTTTT
j_call: TRBJ1-5; clone_size: NA; d_call: NA; v_call: TRBV7-6; cdr3_aa: CASSSGTGMSQPQHF; cdr3_nt: TGTGCCAGCAGCTCGGGTACGGGGATGAGCCAGCCCCAGCATTTT
j_call: TRBJ2-1; clone_size: once; d_call: NA; v_call: TRBV5-1; cdr3_aa: CASSPLGLQGNEQFF; cdr3_nt: TGCGCCAGCAGCCCACTCGGGCTACAGGGTAATGAGCAGTTCTTC
j_call: TRBJ2-2; clone_size: NA; d_call: TRBD1; v_call: TRBV19; cdr3_aa: CASSRDRGRTGSGELFF; cdr3_nt: TGTGCCAGTAGTCGTGACAGGGGGAGGACCGGTTCCGGGGAGCTGTTTTTT
j_call: TRBJ1-2; clone_size: NA; d_call: TRBD1; v_call: TRBV19; cdr3_aa: CASSAWTGSYGYTF; cdr3_nt: TGTGCCAGTAGTGCCTGGACAGGATCCTATGGCTACACCTTC
j_call: TRBJ1-4; clone_size: NA; d_call: TRBD1; v_call: TRBV6-1; cdr3_aa: CASSEGTGNEKLFF; cdr3_nt: TGTGCCAGCAGTGAAGGGACAGGGAATGAAAAACTGTTTTTT
j_call: TRBJ1-1; clone_size: NA; d_call: NA; v_call: TRBV7-9; cdr3_aa: CASGHKGLRFTEAFF; cdr3_nt: TGTGCCAGCGGCCACAAGGGGCTGAGGTTCACTGAAGCTTTCTTT
j_call: TRBJ2-2; clone_size: NA; d_call: NA; v_call: TRBV5-8; cdr3_aa: CASSSWTLVANTGELFF; cdr3_nt: TGTGCCAGCAGCTCCTGGACACTAGTCGCGAACACCGGGGAGCTGTTTTTT
j_call: TRBJ1-4; clone_size: NA; d_call: NA; v_call: TRBV30; cdr3_aa: CAWSVGTGTNEKLFF; cdr3_nt: TGTGCCTGGAGTGTGGGTACGGGGACTAATGAAAAACTGTTTTTT
j_call: TRBJ1-1; clone_size: few; d_call: NA; v_call: TRBV5-1; cdr3_aa: CASSLIGSGATEAFF; cdr3_nt: TGCGCCAGCAGCTTGATCGGTTCCGGGGCCACTGAAGCTTTCTTT
j_call: TRBJ2-2; clone_size: once; d_call: TRBD2; v_call: TRBV11-2; cdr3_aa: CASSSPAGGSPGELFF; cdr3_nt: TGTGCCAGCAGCTCACCAGCGGGGGGGTCTCCCGGGGAGCTGTTTTTT
j_call: TRBJ2-1; clone_size: NA; d_call: TRBD1; v_call: TRBV11-2; cdr3_aa: CASSFLGQGLNEQFF; cdr3_nt: TGTGCCAGCAGCTTTTTGGGACAGGGGTTGAATGAGCAGTTCTTC
j_call: TRBJ2-7; clone_size: NA; d_call: TRBD1; v_call: TRBV2; cdr3_aa: CASSVGQGSYEQYF; cdr3_nt: TGTGCCAGCAGTGTTGGACAGGGTTCCTACGAGCAGTACTTC
j_call: TRBJ2-4; clone_size: NA; d_call: NA; v_call: TRBV2; cdr3_aa: CASSLGQSKNIQYF; cdr3_nt: TGTGCCAGCAGTCTTGGACAGTCCAAAAACATTCAGTACTTC
j_call: TRBJ1-1; clone_size: NA; d_call: TRBD1; v_call: TRBV6-1; cdr3_aa: CASGEPDRVAFF; cdr3_nt: TGTGCCAGCGGGGAACCAGACAGGGTAGCTTTCTTT
j_call: TRBJ2-7; clone_size: once; d_call: TRBD2; v_call: TRBV6-5; cdr3_aa: CASSYSRLAGGYEQYF; cdr3_nt: TGTGCCAGCAGTTATTCTAGACTAGCGGGGGGCTACGAGCAGTACTTC
j_call: TRBJ1-1; clone_size: NA; d_call: NA; v_call: TRBV23-1; cdr3_aa: CASSPIGAEAFF; cdr3_nt: TGCGCCAGCAGTCCAATCGGTGCTGAAGCTTTCTTT
j_call: TRBJ2-7; clone_size: NA; d_call: TRBD2; v_call: TRBV7-2; cdr3_aa: CASSPGTSGGAKYF; cdr3_nt: TGTGCCAGCAGCCCCGGGACTAGCGGGGGGGCAAAGTACTTC